This TCR beta chain comes out of a study of T cells in Graves' hyperthyroidism and ophthalmopathy (dated by TCRdb to between 2017 and 2020). Background for the entire study: Peripheral blood was collected at initial diagnosis, before any treatment. Thyroid tissue and blood T-cell repertoires from roughly six Graves' hyperthyroidism patients were also compared in the study. A discovery cohort of approximately 97 patients, roughly 45 with Graves' ophthalmopathy and approximately 60 with stable Graves' hyperthyroidism, was used to find distinguishing TCR V-J signatures. The paper describes TCR Vbeta CDR3 sequencing of 135 peripheral blood samples, made up of some 40 ophthalmopathy patients, around 73 hyperthyroidism patients and some 17 progressor patients. After sampling, hyperthyroidism patients received methimazole starting at 30 mg daily, and ophthalmopathy patients received high-dose intravenous methylprednisolone. Prospective prediction of ophthalmopathy was tested in an independent validation cohort of some 19 hyperthyroidism patients and approximately 17 patients who later progressed to ophthalmopathy. The 95 to 100 discovery patients were randomly divided into training and test sets at a 7:3 ratio. The paper as a whole reports these results and caveats: Most expanded thyroid clonotypes (frequency above 0.001) were also found in blood, which suggests that blood repertoires may mirror thyroid immune responses. No statistical method was used to fix the sample size in advance, and group allocation was not hidden from the investigators. A model built on a 13 V-J signature distinguished ophthalmopathy from stable hyperthyroidism, reaching about 88% sensitivity and around 82% specificity in cross-validation and 80%/75% in testing. In validation, the model predicted progression to ophthalmopathy with just under 71% sensitivity and 72% to 75% specificity, a median of around 6.6 months before onset.

Comments on this clonotype: The target of this receptor is not known. Just one base apart from a much larger clone, this may be a read error.

The CDR3 sequence holds 12 residues, the cysteine and phenylalanine included. Only the CDR3 DNA stays, 36 bases, in frame from base 1. In the ophthalmopathy patients, disease was moderately to severely active, with a Clinical Activity Score of 3 or more, a NOSPECS grade of 4 or more, and a duration of less than 3 months. Patients with uncontrolled infections, other autoimmune diseases, pregnancy or lactation were excluded. Clinical symptoms, serum thyroxine and TRAb, thyroid ultrasound, and orbital computed tomography formed the basis for the diagnoses. PBMCs were separated from 10 ml of fresh peripheral blood using Ficoll-Paque density gradient centrifugation. Total RNA was extracted using Trizol reagent, and RNA quality was assessed on an Agilent 2100 Bioanalyzer. TCR beta CDR3 regions were amplified from RNA transcripts. The first round of RT-PCR for the TCR CDR3 was performed with the HTBI primer set and the Qiagen OneStep RT-PCR kit. A second multiplex PCR round built the libraries, followed by size selection and purification. Paired-end sequencing of the libraries was performed with 100 bp reads on an Illumina HiSeq2000. The authors processed their data as follows. Raw data were processed with SOAPnuke, discarding reads with adapters, uncalled bases, mean Phred below 15, or no exact constant-primer or identifier match. COPE v1.2.5 was used to merge high-quality paired reads, and clonotypes were defined as unique nucleotide sequences. Clonotypes were aligned to IMGT TRBV, TRBD and TRBJ reference segments using MiTCR v1.1. Analysis was restricted to V-J combinations with a frequency above 0.0001, which covered roughly 99% of repertoires. A TCS score was defined as the ratio between F50 (clonal expansion) and ExV (chaos), using BLOSUM62-based TCRdist between CDR3 peptides within each V-J. Welch's t-statistics and random forest reduced roughly 500 V-J features to about 12, which were used in a naive Bayes classifier (R e1071). Starting from the raw public reads, TCRdb applied fastp trimming at Q25, assembled clones with MiXCR and retained in-frame beta chains. Rows are unified per CDR3 protein, each entry keeping the most common DNA and genes. The V and J calls follow TCRdb's processing rather than the paper's. Within this sample are approximately 380,000 distinct CDR3 sequences, with approximately 18% of them counted one time only. The ten largest clones capture around two fifths of the sample.

The V and J segments used are TRBV12-3 or TRBV12-4 and TRBJ1-5; the D gene is possibly TRBD1, with 5 bases matching. This sequence originates from a man aged 18-30 years with Graves' ophthalmopathy. Sequenced material: blood. The nucleotide sequence is given as TGTACCAGCACCAGGGGCAATCAGCCCCAGCATTTT. Translation gives CTSTRGNQPQHF.